This TCR beta chain was sequenced for a study of blood T cell repertoires in COVID-19. Study details: PBMCs, B-cell-depleted T cells, or T cells were the source of the cDNA or gDNA that made up the material.

Using immunoSEQ multiplex PCR, the repertoire was profiled, and TCRdb retains in-frame clones only, with some absent. The sample has about 170,000 clones; about four fifths are singletons. CDR1 and CDR2 from the germline V gene are MGHDK and SYGVNS. The CDR3 consists of 15 residues. V gave up 2 bases and J gave up 8 bases; unmatched junction bases: 9. A few counts support this clone. The J gene is TRBJ2-1, the V gene TRBV25-1; 7 bases are shared with TRBD2. This TCR came from a man aged 35 to 55 who had recovered from COVID-19. Sample: peripheral blood. CDR3 residues: CASSENSGAGHEQFF. The CDR3 nucleotides read TGTGCCAGCAGTGAAAATAGCGGAGCGGGGCATGAGCAGTTCTTC. Combining the CDR3 with reference TRBV25-1 and TRBJ2-1 gives the whole variable domain EADIYQTPRYLVIGTGKKITLECSQTMGHDKMYWYQQDPGMELHLIHYSYGVNSTEKGDLSSESTVSRIRTEHFPLTLESARPSHTSQYLCASSENSGAGHEQFFGPGTRLTVL.